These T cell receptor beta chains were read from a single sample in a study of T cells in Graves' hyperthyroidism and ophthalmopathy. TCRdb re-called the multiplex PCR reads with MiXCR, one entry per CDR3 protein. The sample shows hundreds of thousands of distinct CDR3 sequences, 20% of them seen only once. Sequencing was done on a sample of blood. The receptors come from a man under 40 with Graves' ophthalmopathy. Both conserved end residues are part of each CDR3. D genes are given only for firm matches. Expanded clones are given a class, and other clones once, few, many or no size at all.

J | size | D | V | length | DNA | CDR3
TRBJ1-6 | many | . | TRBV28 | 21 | TGTGCCAGCAGCCTTAGCGCTGAGGCCCTGGTGAGGGGCAAAGACGATTCACCCCTCCACTTT | CASSLSAEALVRGKDDSPLHF
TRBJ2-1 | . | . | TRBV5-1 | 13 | TGCGCCAGCAGCTTGGGAGATCCCAATGAGCAGTTCTTC | CASSLGDPNEQFF
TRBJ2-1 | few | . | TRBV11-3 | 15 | TGTGCCAGCAGCTCCACTCACACTAATTACAATGAGCAGTTCTTC | CASSSTHTNYNEQFF
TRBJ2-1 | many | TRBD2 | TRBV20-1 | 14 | TGCAGTGCTGGGGGACTAGCGGTTTACAATGAGCAGTTCTTC | CSAGGLAVYNEQFF
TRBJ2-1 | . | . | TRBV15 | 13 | TGTGCCACCAGCAGAGATTTAGACAATGAGCAGTTCTTC | CATSRDLDNEQFF
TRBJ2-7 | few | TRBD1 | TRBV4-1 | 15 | TGCGCCAGCAGCCACCCGGGACAGGCGTTATCCGAGCAGTACTTC | CASSHPGQALSEQYF
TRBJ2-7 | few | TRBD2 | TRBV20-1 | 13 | TGCAGTCCGGTAGTGACTAGCGGTTACGAGCAGTACTTC | CSPVVTSGYEQYF
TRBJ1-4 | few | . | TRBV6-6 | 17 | TGTGCCAGCAGTTACACGCAGGGTGGGATTACTAATGAAAAACTGTTTTTT | CASSYTQGGITNEKLFF
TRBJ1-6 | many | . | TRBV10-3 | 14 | TGTGCCATCAGTGTTGCCAGGGTAGAGTCACCCCTCCACTTT | CAISVARVESPLHF
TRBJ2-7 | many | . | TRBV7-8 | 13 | TGTGCCAGCAGTTCCCGGGACCACTACGAGCAGTACTTC | CASSSRDHYEQYF
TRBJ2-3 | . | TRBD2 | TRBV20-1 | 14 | TGCAGTGCAGAGATGGCGGGAGGAACAGATACGCAGTATTTT | CSAEMAGGTDTQYF
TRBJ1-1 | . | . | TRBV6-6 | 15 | TGTGCCAGCAGTTACTCCAGGAGTCCCAACACTGAAGCTTTCTTT | CASSYSRSPNTEAFF
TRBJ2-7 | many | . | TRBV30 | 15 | TGTGCCTGGAGTGGGATAGGGACGGACTCCTACGAGCAGTACTTC | CAWSGIGTDSYEQYF
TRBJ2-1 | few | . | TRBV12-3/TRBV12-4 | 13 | TGTGCCAGCAGTTTTAGCTATCACAATGAGCAGTTCTTC | CASSFSYHNEQFF
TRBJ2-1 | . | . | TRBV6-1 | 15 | TGTGCCAGCAGAAAGGGTGTCGGGCCCTACAATGAGCAGTTCTTC | CASRKGVGPYNEQFF
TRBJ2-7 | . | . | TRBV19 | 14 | TGTGCCAGTAGTCCCCTAAAGGAAATCTACGAGCAGTACTTC | CASSPLKEIYEQYF